These 10 T cell receptor beta chains were all obtained from the same sample, sequenced in a study of blood T cell repertoires in COVID-19. The table came from immunoSEQ multiplex PCR; TCRdb's copy has only in-frame clones and leaves some out. The data hold over 350,000 clones, with about 85% observed a single time. Sample: PBMCs or T cells enriched from blood (not recorded which). The origin of the receptors is a woman under 30 with acute COVID-19.

The chain employs TRBV29-1 and TRBJ2-4, with a possible D match to TRBD1 (5 bases). The CDR3 runs to 15 residues. Germline V gene data show CDR1 as SQVTM and CDR2 as ANQGSEA. Trimming pared 2 bases from V and 2 bases from J, leaving 13 bases between. The CDR3 DNA reads TGCAGCGTTGAAAGGGTAGACAGCCCCAAAAACATTCAGTACTTC. Translation gives CSVERVDSPKNIQYF.

This chain connects TRBV7-2 to TRBJ2-7; 10 positions agree with TRBD2. The CDR3 totals 16 residues. Germline values: CDR1 SGHTA, CDR2 FQGNSA. J was trimmed by 7 bases and V by 5 bases; bases with no gene match: 14. The CDR3: CASSQSSLAGVYEQYF. DNA for the CDR3: TGTGCCAGCAGCCAATCTTCCCTAGCGGGAGTTTATGAGCAGTACTTC.

The chain couples TRBV7-3 to TRBJ2-1, with 13 bases matching TRBD2. In germline, CDR1 is SGHTA, CDR2 FQGTGA. The trim removed 5 bases at V and 4 bases at J, leaving 5 bases unmatched. This CDR3 comprises 16 residues. The CDR3 DNA sequence: TGTGCCAGCAGCAACACGGGACTAGCGGGATACAATGAGCAGTTCTTC. It translates to CASSNTGLAGYNEQFF.

V gene TRBV24-1 combines with J gene TRBJ2-1, with TRBD2 matching over 13 bases. J was trimmed by 7 bases and V by 2 bases; bases with no gene match: 4. CDR3 length: 16 amino acids. Looked up from germline, CDR1 is KGHDR and CDR2 is SFDVKD. Here the CDR3 reads CATSDSPGLAGNEQFF. For the CDR3, the DNA is TGTGCCACCAGTGATTCCCCGGGACTAGCGGGAAATGAGCAGTTCTTC.

V usage is TRBV5-5 and J usage is TRBJ2-3, with 11 bases lining up with TRBD2. This CDR3 has 19 residues. Per germline, CDR1 SGHKS and CDR2 YYEKEE (reference sequence). The V segment lost 0 bases and the J segment 2 bases; nucleotides outside the gene matches: 11. This chain's CDR3 is CASSLVTSGRRSTTDTQYF. The CDR3, as DNA: TGTGCCAGCAGCTTGGTTACTAGCGGGAGACGATCTACCACAGATACGCAGTATTTT.

This clone was observed a single time. The gene calls are TRBV6-2 or TRBV6-3 and TRBJ1-1; perhaps TRBD1 as D (5 bases). The germline V and J ends were trimmed by 5 bases and 0 bases, with 7 bases remaining between them. The CDR3 has 13 residues. Germline assignment: CDR1 MNHEY and CDR2 SVGEGT. The DNA for the CDR3 is TGTGCCAGCAGTAGACAGTTGAACACTGAAGCTTTCTTT. Encoded protein: CASSRQLNTEAFF.

This chain connects TRBV29-1 to TRBJ2-6, with D unresolved. Per germline, CDR1 SQVTM and CDR2 ANQGSEA. The CDR3 spans 13 residues. V dropped 1 base and J dropped 2 bases, with 3 bases sitting between them. In DNA form, the CDR3 reads TGCAGCGTTGAAGGGCCTGGGGCCAACGTCCTGACTTTC. This codes for CSVEGPGANVLTF.

This rearrangement joins TRBV6-5 to TRBJ1-6; 8 nucleotides agree with TRBD1. J lost 7 bases, V lost 10 bases, and 6 bases had no gene match. Germline CDR1 and CDR2: MNHEY and SVGAGI. The CDR3 is 13 residues long. CDR3: CATKTGANSPLHF. CDR3 bases: TGTGCCACTAAGACAGGGGCAAATTCACCCCTCCACTTT.

The V call is TRBV4-3, the J call TRBJ1-1; no definite D call. The CDR3 contains 13 residues. CDR1 LGHNA and CDR2 YSLEER come from the germline V gene. V was cut by 5 bases and J by 6 bases, with 13 bases left in between. The CDR3 loop is CASSEGSVAEAFF. For the CDR3, the DNA is TGCGCCAGCAGCGAAGGTTCGGTCGCTGAAGCTTTCTTT.

V gene TRBV9 combines with J gene TRBJ2-6, with a weak D call TRBD1 (6 bases). This CDR3 is 16 amino acids long. V was clipped by 6 bases and J by 1 base, with 14 bases between them. Per germline, CDR1 SGDLS and CDR2 YYNGEE. The CDR3 spells CASIGQTPSGANVLTF. The CDR3 bases are TGTGCCAGCATTGGACAGACCCCTTCTGGGGCCAACGTCCTGACTTTC.